This TCR beta chain stems from a study of blood T cells in healthy people across ages (dated by TCRdb to 2014 to 2015). About the full investigation: In model experiments, template switching captured about one uniquely barcoded TCR beta cDNA molecule for every two T cells. Using the same blood draw, the study looked at two additional independent replicas of 1 million unique cDNA reads for two donors, one aged 18 to 30 and the other aged 80 or older. To avoid experimental bias, donors of different ages were distributed randomly across sequencing lanes. Four age groups were formed from the donors: young (average approximately 15 years), middle-aged (approximately 39), aged (roughly 58) and long-lived (approximately 78). Age-related changes in TCR beta repertoire diversity were measured in the study by deep sequencing normalized with unique cDNA molecular identifiers. What the work shows at the level of the full study, not this receptor alone: Total diversity estimates from one million sequenced T cells were considered lower bounds and underestimates. Because donor CMV infection status was unknown, age-related changes in expanded clonotypes were potentially confounded. There was a strong correlation between observed TCR beta diversity and the percentage of naive T cells measured by flow cytometry. As age increased, observed TCR beta diversity per million T cells dropped in a roughly linear way, and a significant reduction was already evident by age 40. Bulk unsorted PBMC profiling prevented conclusive comparison of naive and antigen-experienced compartments. The long-lived group showed more naive CD4+ T cells, fewer expanded clones and increased TCR diversity than the aged group, suggesting age selection.

This clonotype was detected only a few times. No antigen is known for it. Per-base quality was not reported, and no clone a single base away is much larger than it. The library was obtained by 5' RACE. Reads for this sample came from an Illumina HiSeq 2500. A second PCR of about 6 to 11 cycles was performed with a sample-barcoded 5' primer and a J-beta primer mix. A unique molecular identifier was introduced onto each TCR beta cDNA molecule by a template-switch 5' adaptor carrying 12 random nucleotides. At least 2.5 million CDR3-containing paired-end reads were obtained from each sample. All of the RNA was converted into first-strand cDNA using the Mint cDNA synthesis kit, with a TRBC-specific oligonucleotide serving as the primer. After uracil-DNA glycosylase treatment, a first 18-cycle PCR used universal primers M1SS and BC2_uni_R on all cDNA. Processing in the source paper ran as follows. Each sample was normalized by randomly selecting 1 million high-quality reads, each carrying a distinct molecular identifier. Reads with shared molecular identifiers were discarded instead of being binned into consensus sequences. MiTCR, run with a Q25 quality threshold and the strictest error-elimination algorithm, handled CDR3 identification, clonotype clustering and error correction. A nonparametric unseen species model with Euler transformation was used to estimate lower-bound total TCR beta diversity. TCRdb handled the public reads itself, with Q25 trimming in fastp and clone calling in MiXCR, and kept productive beta chains. Every entry covers one CDR3 protein and lists the most common genes and DNA from its rows. Clone size and V and J calls follow TCRdb, not the original study. The sample profile shows about 940,000 distinct CDR3 sequences; about 48% of them were found once. About an eighth of the sample goes to the ten largest clones.

There are 14 amino acids in the CDR3, from cysteine to phenylalanine inclusive. Here the CDR3 DNA is all that survives: 42 bases in frame from base 1. Via the germline V gene (reference sequence), CDR1 is DFQATT and CDR2 SNEGSKA. V and J are truncated by 5 bases and 6 bases respectively, leaving an intervening sequence of 18 bases. Donors were 39 systemically healthy Caucasian individuals from Russia aged about 6 to 100 years. Each donor gave roughly 9 milliliters of peripheral blood, drawn into EDTA-treated Vacutainer tubes. Ficoll-Paque density-gradient centrifugation was used to isolate PBMCs, with at least 6.5 million per sample. Total RNA was extracted from PBMCs with Trizol reagent, with at least 6 micrograms obtained per sample. Naive CD45RAhigh/CD27high T cell percentages were measured by flow cytometry on a PBMC aliquot from every donor.

Sequencing was performed on blood. In this chain, TRBV20-1 is recombined with TRBJ2-3; a weak D assignment points to TRBD2 (6 bases agree). The sequence was obtained from a young man in good health. CDR3 protein: CSAGSSEGLDTQYF. In nucleotide form, the sequence is TGCAGTGCTGGTTCTAGCGAGGGGTTGGATACGCAGTATTTT.